This T cell receptor beta chain was observed in a study of blood T cells in healthy people across ages. This clonotype was observed a few times. For the second PCR, which ran for about 7 to 11 cycles, a sample-barcoded 5' primer and a J-beta primer mix were used. TCRdb fed the 5' RACE reads into MiXCR, producing one record per CDR3 protein. The sample lists about 930,000 distinct CDR3 sequences, about 28% occurring once. The ends were cut back, 5 bases at V and 5 bases at J, with 16 bases in the middle. The germline CDR1 and CDR2 sequences are MNHEY and SMNVEV (reference sequence). This CDR3 comprises 14 residues. The same specimen was also included in a second study, on T cells of mothers and their children.

The sequence was obtained from a woman in her thirties or forties in good health. The sequencing input was blood. The chain employs TRBV27 and TRBJ2-7, with D hard to call. CDR3 DNA sequence: TGTGCCAGCAGTCCACGATTAGGCGTCCACGAGCAGTACTTC. Translation gives CASSPRLGVHEQYF.